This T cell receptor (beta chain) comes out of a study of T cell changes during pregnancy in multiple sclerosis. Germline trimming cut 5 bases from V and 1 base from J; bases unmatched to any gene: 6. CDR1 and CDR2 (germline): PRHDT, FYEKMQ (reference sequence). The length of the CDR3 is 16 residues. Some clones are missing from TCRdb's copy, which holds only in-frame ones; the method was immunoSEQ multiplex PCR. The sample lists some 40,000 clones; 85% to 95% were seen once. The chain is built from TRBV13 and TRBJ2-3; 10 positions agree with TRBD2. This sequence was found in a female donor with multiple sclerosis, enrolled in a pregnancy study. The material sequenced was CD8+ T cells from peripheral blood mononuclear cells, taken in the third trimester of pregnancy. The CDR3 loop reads CASSASGTSGTDTQYF. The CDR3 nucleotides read TGTGCCAGCAGCGCCTCCGGGACTAGCGGCACAGATACGCAGTATTTT.